Listed below are T cell receptor beta chains from one sample, sequenced in a study of T cell repertoires in cytomegalovirus infection. A single record per CDR3 protein comes from TCRdb applying MiXCR to the reads. This sample yields 350,000 to 450,000 distinct CDR3 sequences, of which 15% to 20% are seen a single time; roughly 8.7% belongs to the top ten. Sequenced material: PBMCs. Receptors originate from a human donor in good health (CMV status not recorded). Some clones in this sample may be carry-over from other donors' samples. The CDR3 runs from the conserved cysteine through the conserved F or W. A D gene is named only where the DNA matches it firmly. Only some rows state a clone size, as once, few, many or a class for expanded clones.

v_gene	abundance	len	d_gene	j_gene	CDR3nt	CDR3aa
TRBV6-1	many	16	TRBD2	TRBJ2-1	TGTGCCAGCAGCTACACCGGGACTAGCGGCTACAATGAGCAGTTCTTC	CASSYTGTSGYNEQFF
TRBV27	few	15	TRBD2	TRBJ2-1	TGTGCCAGCAGTAAACTAGCGGGGGTTAACAATGAGCAGTTCTTC	CASSKLAGVNNEQFF
TRBV3-1	few	18	-	TRBJ1-2	TGTGCCAGCAGCCCCGATTCTCGTGGACAGAATATTCGGTTTGGCTACACCTTC	CASSPDSRGQNIRFGYTF
TRBV7-2	many	14	-	TRBJ2-5	TGTGCCAGCAGCTTTGACAGGTACCAAGAGACCCAGTACTTC	CASSFDRYQETQYF
TRBV12-3/TRBV12-4	many	22	TRBD2	TRBJ2-5	TGTGCCAGCAGTTACGGAAAATCGGGACTAGCGACCAGAGGCGTAGCCCAAGAGACCCAGTACTTC	CASSYGKSGLATRGVAQETQYF
TRBV7-8	-	15	-	TRBJ2-2	TGTGCCAGCAGCTTAGCGCGGTGGGGGGCCGGGGAGCTGTTTTTT	CASSLARWGAGELFF
TRBV19	-	14	TRBD2	TRBJ2-1	TGTGCCAGTAGGACGGGACTAGCGGGCAATGAGCAGTTCTTC	CASRTGLAGNEQFF
TRBV7-9	-	13	-	TRBJ2-5	TGTGCCAGCAGTACACCTGGGCGGGAGACCCAGTACTTC	CASSTPGRETQYF
TRBV12-3/TRBV12-4	many	13	-	TRBJ2-3	TGTGCCAGCATTATGGAAAGCACAGATACGCAGTATTTT	CASIMESTDTQYF
TRBV10-3	-	14	TRBD1	TRBJ1-6	TGTGCCATCAGTCAGACAGGGGCCAATTCACCCCTCCACTTT	CAISQTGANSPLHF
TRBV7-6	-	13	-	TRBJ1-4	TGTGCCAGCAGCACCCGAGGGAGAGAAAAACTGTTTTTT	CASSTRGREKLFF
TRBV12-3/TRBV12-4	many	14	-	TRBJ2-2	TGTGCCAGCAGTTTGGGGGCGGACACCGGGGAGCTGTTTTTT	CASSLGADTGELFF
TRBV20-1	-	11	-	TRBJ1-2	TGCAGTGCTCCCAGAGCCTATGGCTACACCTTC	CSAPRAYGYTF
TRBV7-2	few	13	TRBD2	TRBJ2-7	TGTGCCAGCAAGGATTCCGGGAGGTACGAGCAGTACTTC	CASKDSGRYEQYF
TRBV7-2	many	11	-	TRBJ2-1	TGTGCCAGCAGTGGGTACAATGAGCAGTTCTTC	CASSGYNEQFF
TRBV29-1	few	12	-	TRBJ2-7	TGCAGCGCGGAAATCCGACCCTACGAGCAGTACTTC	CSAEIRPYEQYF
TRBV7-2	many	14	-	TRBJ1-1	TGTGCCAGCAGCTTATCTTCAGCAAACACTGAAGCTTTCTTT	CASSLSSANTEAFF
TRBV7-2	many	18	TRBD2	TRBJ2-1	TGTGCCAGCAGCTTCCTGTTGGGGGCGGCGGGAGGTGGCAATGAGCAGTTCTTC	CASSFLLGAAGGGNEQFF
TRBV19	-	12	-	TRBJ2-1	TGTGCCAGTAGTCCAGGGAGACTAGTACAGTTCTTC	CASSPGRLVQFF
TRBV10-3	many	15	-	TRBJ1-5	TGTGCCATCAGTGAGCTAAAAGGGGGCAATCAGCCCCAGCATTTT	CAISELKGGNQPQHF
TRBV7-2	many	15	TRBD2	TRBJ2-7	TGTGCCAGCAGCTTAGAGGCGGGGGGCCACTACGAGCAGTACTTC	CASSLEAGGHYEQYF
TRBV19	-	13	-	TRBJ1-2	TGTGCCAGTACCACCGGGTATCTCTATGGCTACACCTTC	CASTTGYLYGYTF
TRBV19	-	15	-	TRBJ1-5	TGTGCCAGTGGGAGGTGGGGCCAGGGAAATCAGCCCCAGCATTTT	CASGRWGQGNQPQHF
TRBV24-1	-	15	-	TRBJ2-7	TGTGCCACCAGTGACCCAGGACGTGGAGGTATAGAGCAGTACTTC	CATSDPGRGGIEQYF
TRBV6-2/TRBV6-3	few	15	-	TRBJ1-5	TGTGCCAGCAGTCGGCGACCCAATAGCAATCAGCCCCAGCATTTT	CASSRRPNSNQPQHF
TRBV7-9	many	15	-	TRBJ1-2	TGTGCCAGCAGAGCCGCTGGCAGGGGAGAAGGTGGCTACACCTTC	CASRAAGRGEGGYTF
TRBV11-2	many	13	-	TRBJ1-5	TGTGCCAGCAGCCCGGACGGGGATCAGCCCCAGCATTTT	CASSPDGDQPQHF
TRBV7-8	many	15	TRBD2	TRBJ2-5	TGTGCCAGCAGCTTTGCGCTAGCGGGAGTAGAGACCCAGTACTTC	CASSFALAGVETQYF
TRBV2	-	13	-	TRBJ2-2	TGTGCCAGCAGTGAAGCCTGGACCGGGGAGCTGTTTTTT	CASSEAWTGELFF
TRBV28	-	12	-	TRBJ1-3	TGTGCCAGCAGTTTGACCGAGAACACCATATATTTT	CASSLTENTIYF
TRBV6-6	-	14	-	TRBJ1-5	TGTGCCAGCAGTGCCTTCTCAGGGGAACAGCCCCAGCATTTT	CASSAFSGEQPQHF
TRBV14	-	14	TRBD1	TRBJ1-1	TGTGCCAGCAGCCAAGCGGGACAGGCCCGTGAAGCTTTCTTT	CASSQAGQAREAFF
TRBV12-3/TRBV12-4	few	15	-	TRBJ2-7	TGTGCCAGCAGTTTACATCGGTCAGGAATGGGTGAGCAGTACTTC	CASSLHRSGMGEQYF
TRBV7-2	many	14	-	TRBJ2-3	TGTGCCAGCAGCTTCGGGGGGCTCACAGATACGCAGTATTTT	CASSFGGLTDTQYF
TRBV28	few	13	-	TRBJ2-3	TGTGCCATCGGGGGTCCGAGCACAGATACGCAGTATTTT	CAIGGPSTDTQYF
TRBV5-4	-	15	-	TRBJ2-3	TGTGCCAGCAGCTTGGATACGGCTAGCACAGATACGCAGTATTTT	CASSLDTASTDTQYF
TRBV5-6	-	16	-	TRBJ2-2	TGTGCCAGCAGCTTGTCCTTCGGCAGATCCACCGGGGAGCTGTTTTTT	CASSLSFGRSTGELFF
TRBV7-2	many	16	-	TRBJ1-1	TGTGCCAGCAGCTTATTGTCGACAGCCTTGAACACTGAAGCTTTCTTT	CASSLLSTALNTEAFF
TRBV3-1	-	12	TRBD2	TRBJ2-5	TGTGCCAGCAGCCAACTAGCGGGGACCCAGTACTTC	CASSQLAGTQYF
TRBV14	-	16	-	TRBJ1-3	TGTGCCAGCAGCCAAGCTACACAGGGCTTCGGAAACACCATATATTTT	CASSQATQGFGNTIYF
TRBV28	few	15	TRBD1	TRBJ2-7	TGTGCCAGCAGTCACTCCGGGACAGGGGGCGACGAGCAGTACTTC	CASSHSGTGGDEQYF
TRBV7-2	many	14	-	TRBJ2-5	TGTGCCAGCAGCCTAAAGCGCTACCAAGAGACCCAGTACTTC	CASSLKRYQETQYF
TRBV10-3	few	13	TRBD1	TRBJ1-1	TGTGCCATCAGACAGGGGAGTGGAACTGAAGCTTTCTTT	CAIRQGSGTEAFF
TRBV7-8	many	14	-	TRBJ1-3	TGTGCCAGCAGCTCCCTGGGGGGGGGAAACACCATATATTTT	CASSSLGGGNTIYF
TRBV12-3/TRBV12-4	many	14	-	TRBJ2-3	TGTGCCAGCAGCTTACGGGTCAGCACAGATACGCAGTATTTT	CASSLRVSTDTQYF
TRBV11-2	few	13	-	TRBJ2-5	TGTGCCAGCAGCCCCCGACCATCAGAGACCCAGTACTTC	CASSPRPSETQYF
TRBV19	-	13	-	TRBJ1-1	TGTGCCAGTAGTTCGCCTAGAAGGACTGAAGCTTTCTTT	CASSSPRRTEAFF
TRBV12-3/TRBV12-4	few	11	-	TRBJ2-3	TGTGCCAGCCGCGGGTTTTTCCTGCAGTATTTT	CASRGFFLQYF
TRBV7-9	many	14	TRBD1	TRBJ1-4	TGTGCCAGCAGCCGGGACAGGGATAATGAAAAACTGTTTTTT	CASSRDRDNEKLFF
TRBV7-2	few	15	-	TRBJ1-1	TGTGCCAGCAGCTTAGTCGCGGGAATGGAGACTGAAGCTTTCTTT	CASSLVAGMETEAFF